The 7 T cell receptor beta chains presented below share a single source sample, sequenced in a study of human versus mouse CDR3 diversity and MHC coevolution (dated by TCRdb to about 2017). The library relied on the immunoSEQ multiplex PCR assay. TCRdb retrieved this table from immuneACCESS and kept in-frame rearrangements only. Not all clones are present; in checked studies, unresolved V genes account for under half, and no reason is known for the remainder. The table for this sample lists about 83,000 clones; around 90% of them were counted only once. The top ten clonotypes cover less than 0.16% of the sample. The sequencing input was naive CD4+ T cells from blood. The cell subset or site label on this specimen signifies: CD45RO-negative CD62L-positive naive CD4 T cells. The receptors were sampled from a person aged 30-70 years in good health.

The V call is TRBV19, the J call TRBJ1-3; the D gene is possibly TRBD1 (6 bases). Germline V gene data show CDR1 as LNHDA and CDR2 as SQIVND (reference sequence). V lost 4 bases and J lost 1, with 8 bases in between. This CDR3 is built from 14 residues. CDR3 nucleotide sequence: TGTGCCAGTAGTAACACAGGGTCTGGAAACACCATATATTTT. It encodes CASSNTGSGNTIYF. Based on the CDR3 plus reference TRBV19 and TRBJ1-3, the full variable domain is DGGITQSPKYLFRKEGQNVTLSCEQNLNHDAMYWYRQDPGQGLRLIYYSQIVNDFQKGDIAEGYSVSREKKESFPLTVTSAQKNPTAFYLCASSNTGSGNTIYFGEGSWLTVV.

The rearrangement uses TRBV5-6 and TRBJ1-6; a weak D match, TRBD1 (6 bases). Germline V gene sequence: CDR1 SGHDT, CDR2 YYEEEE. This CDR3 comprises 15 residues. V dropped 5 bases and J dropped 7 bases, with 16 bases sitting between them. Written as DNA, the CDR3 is TGTGCCAGCAGGGAGACAGGCAAGGGCAATTCACCCCTCCACTTT. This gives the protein CASRETGKGNSPLHF. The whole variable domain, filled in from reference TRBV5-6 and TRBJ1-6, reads DAGVTQSPTHLIKTRGQQVTLRCSPKSGHDTVSWYQQALGQGPQFIFQYYEEEERQRGNFPDRFSGHQFPNYSSELNVNALLLGDSALYLCASRETGKGNSPLHFGNGTRLTVT.

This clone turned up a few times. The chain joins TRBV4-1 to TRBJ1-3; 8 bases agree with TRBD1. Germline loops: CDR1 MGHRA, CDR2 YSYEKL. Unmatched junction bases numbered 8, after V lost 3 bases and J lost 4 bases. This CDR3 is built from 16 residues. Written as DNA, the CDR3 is TGCGCCAGCAGCCATCCCACGGGGGACAGGGGAAACACCATATATTTT. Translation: CASSHPTGDRGNTIYF.

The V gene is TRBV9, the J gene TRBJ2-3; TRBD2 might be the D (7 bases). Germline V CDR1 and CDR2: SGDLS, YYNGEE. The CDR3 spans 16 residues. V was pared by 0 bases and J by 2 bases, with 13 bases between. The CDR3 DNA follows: TGTGCCAGCAGCGTAGTTGGGGGGGGCAACACAGATACGCAGTATTTT. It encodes CASSVVGGGNTDTQYF.

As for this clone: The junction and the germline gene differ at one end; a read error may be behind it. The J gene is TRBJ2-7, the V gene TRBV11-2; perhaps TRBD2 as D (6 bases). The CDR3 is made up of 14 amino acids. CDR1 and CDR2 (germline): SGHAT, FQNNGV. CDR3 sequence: CASSQTEGHYGQYF. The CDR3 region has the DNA TGTGCCAGCAGCCAGACGGAGGGCCACTACGGGCAGTACTTC.

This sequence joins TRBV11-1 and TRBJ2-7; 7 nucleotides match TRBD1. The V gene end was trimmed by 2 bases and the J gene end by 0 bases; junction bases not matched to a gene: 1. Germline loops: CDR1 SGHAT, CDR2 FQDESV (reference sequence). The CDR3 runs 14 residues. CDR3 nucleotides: TGTGCCAGCAGCTTAAGACAGGGCTCCTACGAGCAGTACTTC. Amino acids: CASSLRQGSYEQYF.

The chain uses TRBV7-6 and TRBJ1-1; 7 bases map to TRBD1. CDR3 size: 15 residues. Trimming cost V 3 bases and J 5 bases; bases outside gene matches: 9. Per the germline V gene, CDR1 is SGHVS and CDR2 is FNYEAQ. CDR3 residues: CASSLGEHRGTEAFF. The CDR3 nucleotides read TGTGCCAGCAGCTTGGGCGAGCACAGGGGAACTGAAGCTTTCTTT.